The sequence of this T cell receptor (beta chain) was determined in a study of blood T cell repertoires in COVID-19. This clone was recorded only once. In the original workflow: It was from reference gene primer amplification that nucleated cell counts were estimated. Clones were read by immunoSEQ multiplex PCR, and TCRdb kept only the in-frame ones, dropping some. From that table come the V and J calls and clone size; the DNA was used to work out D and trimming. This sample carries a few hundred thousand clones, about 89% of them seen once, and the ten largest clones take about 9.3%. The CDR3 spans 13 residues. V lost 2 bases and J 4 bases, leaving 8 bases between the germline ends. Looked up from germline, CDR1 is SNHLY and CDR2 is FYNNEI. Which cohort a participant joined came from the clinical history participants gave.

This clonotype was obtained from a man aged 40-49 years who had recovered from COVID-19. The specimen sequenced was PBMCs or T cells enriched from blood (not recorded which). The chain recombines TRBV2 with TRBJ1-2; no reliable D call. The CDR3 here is CASSEWRPYGYTF. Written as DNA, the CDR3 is TGTGCCAGCAGTGAATGGAGACCCTATGGCTACACCTTC.